This T cell receptor (beta chain) is drawn from a study of monozygotic twins with cystic fibrosis. Study results and caveats: Monozygotic CF twins shared more identical nucleotide clonotypes than unrelated patients.

A few counts support this clone. The antigen remains unidentified. Sequenced by immunoSEQ multiplex PCR; TCRdb stores in-frame clones only, minus some. The sample lists about 35,000 clones; more than 60% were seen once. Between the trimmed V and J ends, which lost 0 bases and 3 bases, there was a span of 9 bases. There are 14 residues in the CDR3. Germline V gene sequence: CDR1 SGHRS, CDR2 YFSETQ. The source material was blood. The chain joins TRBV5-1 to TRBJ1-1; tentative D call: TRBD1 (5 bases). The source is a girl between 10 and 17 years old with cystic fibrosis. As DNA, the CDR3 is TGCGCCAGCAGCTTGGAATGGGGACACACTGAAGCTTTCTTT. Translated, it gives CASSLEWGHTEAFF.